This T cell receptor (beta chain) was identified in a study of blood T cells in healthy people across ages. PCR was performed a second time for roughly 7 to 12 cycles using a sample-barcoded 5' primer and a J-beta primer mix. TCRdb analysed the 5' RACE reads with MiXCR anew, one entry per CDR3 protein. This sample has about 1.1 million distinct CDR3 sequences; more than 30% occur once, and the top ten carry less than 15%. V shed 4 bases, J shed 0 bases, and the junction held 10 bases outside the gene matches. There are 17 residues in the CDR3. The sample taken for sequencing was blood. The chain uses TRBV5-7 and TRBJ2-5; 9 bases fit TRBD1. TRBV5-7 is recorded as an ORF, its role being uncertain. The sequence derives from a man between 18 and 29 years old in good health. In nucleotides, the CDR3 is TGTGCCAGCAGCCTTGGGACAGGGAGGCAATACCAAGAGACCCAGTACTTC. As protein: CASSLGTGRQYQETQYF.